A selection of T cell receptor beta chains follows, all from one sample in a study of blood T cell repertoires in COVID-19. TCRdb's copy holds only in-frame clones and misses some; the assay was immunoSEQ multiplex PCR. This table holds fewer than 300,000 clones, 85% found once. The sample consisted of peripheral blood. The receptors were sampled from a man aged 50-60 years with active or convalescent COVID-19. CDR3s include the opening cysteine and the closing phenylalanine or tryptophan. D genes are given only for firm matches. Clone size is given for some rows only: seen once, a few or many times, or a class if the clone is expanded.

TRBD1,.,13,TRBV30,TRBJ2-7,TGTGCCTGGAGTAAGACAGGGTACTACGAGCAGTACTTC,CAWSKTGYYEQYF
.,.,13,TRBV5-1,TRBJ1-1,TGCGCCAGCAGCTTACAGGGGAACACTGAAGCTTTCTTT,CASSLQGNTEAFF
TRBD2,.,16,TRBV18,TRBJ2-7,TGTGCCAGCACAACCCCCGGGACTAGCGGGTCCTACGAGCAGTACTTC,CASTTPGTSGSYEQYF
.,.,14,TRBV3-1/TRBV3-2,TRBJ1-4,TGTGCCAGCAGCCCCAGTGCAACTAATGAAAAACTGTTTTTT,CASSPSATNEKLFF
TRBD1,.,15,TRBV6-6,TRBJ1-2,TGTGCCAGCAGTTATTCGACAGGGGGGCCTTATGGCTACACCTTC,CASSYSTGGPYGYTF
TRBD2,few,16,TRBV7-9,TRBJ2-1,TGTGCCAGCAGCTTAAGGGCTAGCGGGATCTACAATGAGCAGTTCTTC,CASSLRASGIYNEQFF
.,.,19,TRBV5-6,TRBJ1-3,TGTGCCAGCAGCTTGGGAGCAGGGATACCCTTAAGCTCTGGAAACACCATATATTTT,CASSLGAGIPLSSGNTIYF
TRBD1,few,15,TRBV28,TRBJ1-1,TGTGCCAGCAGTTTACCGACAGGGATGAACACTGAAGCTTTCTTT,CASSLPTGMNTEAFF
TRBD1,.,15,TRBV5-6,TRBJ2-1,TGTGCCAGCAGCACCGGGACAGGGACCTACAATGAGCAGTTCTTC,CASSTGTGTYNEQFF
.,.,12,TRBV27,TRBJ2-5,TGTGCCAGCAGTTTAAAGAGAGAGACCCAGTACTTC,CASSLKRETQYF
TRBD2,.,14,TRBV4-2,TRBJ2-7,TGTGCCAGCAGCCCGGGGGGGGAAAACTACGAGCAGTACTTC,CASSPGGENYEQYF
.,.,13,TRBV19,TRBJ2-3,TGTGCCAGTAGTTTCCCAGGCGTGGGTACGCAGTATTTT,CASSFPGVGTQYF
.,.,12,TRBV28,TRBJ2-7,TGTGCCAGCAGTTCGACAGTCCGCGAGCAGTACTTC,CASSSTVREQYF